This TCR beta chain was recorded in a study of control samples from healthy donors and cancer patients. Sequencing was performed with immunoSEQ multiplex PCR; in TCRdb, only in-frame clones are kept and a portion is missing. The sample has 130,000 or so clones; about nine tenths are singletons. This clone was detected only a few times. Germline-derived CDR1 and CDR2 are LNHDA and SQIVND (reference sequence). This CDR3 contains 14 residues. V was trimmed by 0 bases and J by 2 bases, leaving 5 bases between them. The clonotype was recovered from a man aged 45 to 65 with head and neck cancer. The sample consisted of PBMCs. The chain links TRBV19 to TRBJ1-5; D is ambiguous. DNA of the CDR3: TGTGCCAGTAGTATAGATGGCGGCAATCAGCCCCAGCATTTT. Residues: CASSIDGGNQPQHF.